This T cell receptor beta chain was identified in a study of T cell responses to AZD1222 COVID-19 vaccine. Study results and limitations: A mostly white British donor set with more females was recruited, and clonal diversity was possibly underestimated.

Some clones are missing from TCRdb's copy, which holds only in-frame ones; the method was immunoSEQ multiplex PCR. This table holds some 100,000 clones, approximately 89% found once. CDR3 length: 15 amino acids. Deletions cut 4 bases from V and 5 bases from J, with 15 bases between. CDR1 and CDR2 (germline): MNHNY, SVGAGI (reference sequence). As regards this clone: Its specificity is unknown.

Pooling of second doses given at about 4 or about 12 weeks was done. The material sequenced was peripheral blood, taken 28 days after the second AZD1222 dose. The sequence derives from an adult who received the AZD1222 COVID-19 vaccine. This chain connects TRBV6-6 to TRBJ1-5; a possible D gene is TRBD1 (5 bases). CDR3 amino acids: CASSFNSGTYQPQHF. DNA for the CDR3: TGTGCCAGCAGTTTCAACTCCGGGACCTATCAGCCCCAGCATTTT.